This T cell receptor (beta chain) was captured by sequencing in a study of shared clonotypes between healthy human individuals. The data were produced by immunoSEQ multiplex PCR, yet TCRdb's version contains in-frame clones alone and is incomplete. This sample has approximately 1.5 million clones, with 95% to 99% found just once. This CDR3 spans 17 amino acids. This TCR was recovered from a man aged 25 to 40 in good health. The sequenced material came from naive CD4+ T cells sorted from blood. This sample's subset: CD45RA+ positively selected. The chain links TRBV12-1 to TRBJ2-6; the table's TRBD1 call for D was not verified on the DNA. TRBV12-1 is shown as a pseudogene. The CDR3 DNA follows: TGTGCCAGCAGCGACCGGGACAGAACCTCTGGGGCCAACGTCCTGACTTTC. Translation: CASSDRDRTSGANVLTF.